This T cell receptor (beta chain) was found in a study of cytomegalovirus exposure and HLA in healthy donors. Study-wide background: Earlier, 95 million to 140 million unique TCR beta sequences were recovered from approximately 180 million T cells by an analysis.

PCR involved 60 Vbeta and 13 Jbeta primers. This table comes from immunoSEQ multiplex PCR, and its TCRdb copy is limited to in-frame clones, with some not included. This table holds about 150,000 clones. The CDR3 consists of 13 residues. Per the germline V gene, CDR1 is MNHEY and CDR2 is SMNVEV (reference sequence). V lost 5 bases and J lost 7, with 15 bases in between. Comment on this clone: Its antigen is not known.

Study conclusions and caveats: Later analysis found that TCR beta chains associated with HLA were more clonally expanded than other, equally common chains. Common viral pathogens (according to a later analysis) appeared linked to several of the most significant clusters.

This clonotype originated in a woman between 45 and 65 years old in good health and CMV-seronegative. Specimen: PBMCs. The chain combines TRBV27 with TRBJ2-7; tentatively, D is TRBD1 (6 bases). The CDR3 loop reads CASSTTGLGEQYF. The CDR3 DNA reads as TGTGCCAGCAGTACCACAGGGCTAGGAGAGCAGTACTTC.